This T cell receptor (beta chain) derives from a study of shared clonotypes between healthy human individuals. Study-level information: Researchers assigned three CD4 naive, three CD4 memory, two CD8 naive and one CD8 memory plate to each donor.

Turning to this clone: Its antigen is not identified.

The table came from immunoSEQ multiplex PCR; TCRdb's copy has only in-frame clones and leaves some out. Seen here are roughly 1,000,000 clones, 70% to 80% observed once, and the top ten hold more than 0.5%. Study observations and caveats: In having few donors, the study represented limited genetic and exposure-history diversity. Among several donors, approximately 5.4% of naive CD4 clonotypes were found in common.

This CDR3 is built from 15 residues. Germline V gene sequence: CDR1 SQVTM, CDR2 ANQGSEA. V lost 0 bases and J lost 4, with 13 bases in between. Sequencing was done on a sample of memory CD4+ T cells from PBMCs. Sample subset: CD45RA-negative fraction. The rearrangement uses TRBV29-1 and TRBJ2-1; perhaps TRBD2 as D (5 bases). This TCR was recovered from a man aged 18 to 29 in good health. Some clones in this sample may be carry-over from other donors' samples. CDR3 amino acids: CSVEEGAKRYNEQFF. The DNA for the CDR3 is TGCAGCGTTGAAGAGGGAGCAAAGAGGTACAATGAGCAGTTCTTC.